This record covers a single T cell receptor (beta chain). Its binding antigen is unknown. Per-base quality was not reported, and no clone a single base away is much larger than it. CDR1 and CDR2 were assigned from the germline V gene (reference sequence) as MNHEY and SMNVEV. After removal of 5 bases from V and 6 bases from J, the junction retains 3 bases not matched to a gene. The CDR3 covers 13 residues, taking in both the cysteine and the phenylalanine. The kept DNA is CDR3 alone, 39 bases in frame from the first base. This entry comes from a study of T cell responses to AZD1222 COVID-19 vaccine (TCRdb year 2021). About the study as a whole: AZD1222 recipients whose second dose came at about 4 weeks and those whose second dose came at about 12 weeks were combined into one group, since spike-specific TCR depth and breadth did not differ between the two schedules. TCR sequencing was performed for about 240 trial participants, of whom 200 to 210 were given two doses of AZD1222 and around 25 were given two doses of MenACWY control vaccine. Trial participants were enrolled by age into 18-55, 56-69 and 70-plus year subgroups, with 148, 28 and 57 TCR-sequenced participants respectively. Summary of the overall study and its limitations: The whole spike protein was spanned by vaccine-associated CD4 TCRs, and dominant responses were seen in regions 160-218 and 743-854. Conclusions about previously exposed vaccinees are limited because only a handful of AZD1222 recipients were SARS-CoV-2 seropositive at baseline. Because no day 14 peak-response samples were available, repertoires were characterized only after the peak T cell response. Participants were mostly white British, with more females than males. The authors suggested clonal diversity may have been underestimated. Reportedly, almost half of the unique spike-specific TCRs recognized epitopes lying outside the regions that are mutated in the B.1.351 and B.1.1.7 variants. After two AZD1222 doses, spike-specific TCR breadth and depth were significantly higher than at day 0 and than in MenACWY recipients. The 56-69-year group was small, and its depth increase did not reach significance, likely because of low power.

The CDR3 regions of human TCRbeta chains were analyzed by immunosequencing. The authors processed their data as follows. TCRs in the repertoires were compared against a reference library of SARS-CoV-2-specific TCRs that had been generated with the MIRA antigen-specificity platform. Breadth was defined as the fraction of unique TCRs that were SARS-CoV-2-associated. Depth was defined as the fraction of total T cells that were SARS-CoV-2-associated. Using the MIRA data, each spike-specific TCR was assigned both to the spike region to which the TCR was reactive and to a CD4 or CD8 class. Log10-transformed breadth and depth values were compared by one-way ANOVA with Sidak's multiple comparisons tests. TCRdb took over this immuneACCESS table, retaining in-frame rearrangements with V and J assigned. Such tables are incomplete; in checked studies, under half of the missing clones stem from an unresolved V gene, and the remainder is unexplained. From that table come the V and J calls and clone size; the DNA was used to work out D and trimming. The sample includes nearly 90,000 clones, with around 90% observed a single time. The top ten clonotypes cover under 6.5% of the sample.

In light of the paper, this sample's time point label describes: baseline before first vaccination. Samples from vaccinated people were obtained from the UK trials COV001 and COV002, which included a single-blind randomized controlled phase 2/3 trial of AZD1222 (ChAdOx1 nCoV-19) in healthy adults. For TCRbeta chain sequencing, PBMC samples from trial participants were taken at day 0 and at day 28 after the second dose. This material consisted of peripheral blood, taken on day 0 of AZD1222 vaccination. The sequence is built from TRBV27 and TRBJ2-7; 11 central bases correspond to TRBD1. This receptor was identified in an adult in good health. The DNA sequence is as follows: TGTGCCAGCAGTACGGGGACAGGGGGCGAGCAGTACTTC. The resulting protein is CASSTGTGGEQYF.